These T cell receptor beta chains were read from a single sample in a study of OX40 agonist ivuxolimab in advanced cancers. Libraries were prepared by immunoSEQ multiplex PCR; TCRdb keeps only in-frame clonotypes and omits some of them. The table lists 40,000 to 50,000 clones, roughly 90% of them singletons, with approximately 0.62% in the top ten. The source material was CD4+ or CD8+ T cells sorted from blood, sampled in a trial of the OX40 agonist ivuxolimab. The receptors here all came from an adult with an advanced solid tumor such as melanoma, head and neck, liver or kidney cancer. CDR3s include the opening cysteine and the closing phenylalanine or tryptophan. Fields, in order: D gene, V gene, clone size, J gene, CDR3 protein, CDR3 DNA. The D gene is left open where the match is weak. Size is stated for part of the rows, as once, few or many counts, or as a class when the clone is expanded.

d_gene: .; v_gene: TRBV7-2; abundance: few; j_gene: TRBJ2-5; CDR3aa: CASSREASYETQYF; CDR3nt: TGTGCCAGCAGCCGAGAAGCTAGTTATGAGACCCAGTACTTC
d_gene: .; v_gene: TRBV11-1; abundance: .; j_gene: TRBJ1-6; CDR3aa: CASSRATSVSPLHF; CDR3nt: TGTGCCAGCAGCCGGGCGACGTCGGTTTCACCCCTCCACTTT
d_gene: .; v_gene: TRBV11-3; abundance: .; j_gene: TRBJ2-5; CDR3aa: CASSFLEGPETQYF; CDR3nt: TGTGCCAGCAGCTTCTTGGAGGGACCAGAGACCCAGTACTTC
d_gene: .; v_gene: TRBV7-2; abundance: few; j_gene: TRBJ1-5; CDR3aa: CASSLSRGVDQPQHF; CDR3nt: TGTGCCAGCAGCTTATCCCGAGGGGTGGATCAGCCCCAGCATTTT
d_gene: TRBD1; v_gene: TRBV11-3; abundance: .; j_gene: TRBJ2-1; CDR3aa: CALRGKHQHDEQFF; CDR3nt: TGTGCCCTCAGGGGGAAGCATCAACACGATGAGCAGTTCTTC
d_gene: .; v_gene: TRBV9; abundance: .; j_gene: TRBJ2-2; CDR3aa: CASSALGSGELFF; CDR3nt: TGTGCCAGCAGCGCCCTAGGGAGCGGGGAGCTGTTTTTT
d_gene: TRBD1; v_gene: TRBV7-2; abundance: .; j_gene: TRBJ1-1; CDR3aa: CASSSGTGGLAEAFF; CDR3nt: TGTGCCAGCAGCTCAGGGACAGGGGGCTTGGCTGAAGCTTTCTTT
d_gene: .; v_gene: TRBV19; abundance: once; j_gene: TRBJ2-3; CDR3aa: CASSIDSLVDTQYF; CDR3nt: TGTGCCAGTAGTATAGATTCCTTAGTGGATACGCAGTATTTT
d_gene: TRBD1; v_gene: TRBV30; abundance: .; j_gene: TRBJ2-2; CDR3aa: CAWRPLPGTGVTGELFF; CDR3nt: TGTGCCTGGAGGCCGCTCCCCGGGACAGGGGTCACCGGGGAGCTGTTTTTT
d_gene: .; v_gene: TRBV18; abundance: .; j_gene: TRBJ2-7; CDR3aa: CASSRPGISYEQYF; CDR3nt: TGTGCCAGCTCACGTCCAGGGATCTCCTACGAGCAGTACTTC
d_gene: .; v_gene: TRBV4-1; abundance: few; j_gene: TRBJ1-5; CDR3aa: CASSQEEALKLHF; CDR3nt: TGCGCCAGCAGCCAAGAAGAGGCGCTTAAGTTGCATTTT
d_gene: TRBD2; v_gene: TRBV7-6; abundance: .; j_gene: TRBJ2-2; CDR3aa: CASSQRGGGSTGELFF; CDR3nt: TGTGCCAGCAGCCAGAGAGGCGGGGGTTCAACCGGGGAGCTGTTTTTT
d_gene: .; v_gene: TRBV27; abundance: .; j_gene: TRBJ2-3; CDR3aa: CASSPTRARTDTQYF; CDR3nt: TGTGCCAGCAGTCCTACACGGGCGCGCACAGATACGCAGTATTTT
d_gene: .; v_gene: TRBV9; abundance: few; j_gene: TRBJ1-1; CDR3aa: CASRPTAENTEAFF; CDR3nt: TGTGCCAGCAGGCCGACGGCGGAGAACACTGAAGCTTTCTTT
d_gene: .; v_gene: TRBV6-5; abundance: .; j_gene: TRBJ2-7; CDR3aa: CASSAGTAYEQYF; CDR3nt: TGTGCCAGCAGTGCCGGGACCGCCTACGAGCAGTACTTC
d_gene: .; v_gene: TRBV6-5; abundance: .; j_gene: TRBJ1-2; CDR3aa: CASSYDGRDYNF; CDR3nt: TGTGCCAGCAGTTACGACGGGCGAGATTATAACTTC
d_gene: .; v_gene: TRBV29-1; abundance: .; j_gene: TRBJ1-1; CDR3aa: CSVSTGNTEAFF; CDR3nt: TGCAGCGTATCGACAGGTAACACTGAAGCTTTCTTT
d_gene: TRBD1; v_gene: TRBV25-1; abundance: .; j_gene: TRBJ1-1; CDR3aa: CASSGLDRGWTEAFF; CDR3nt: TGTGCCAGCAGTGGCCTCGACAGGGGATGGACTGAAGCTTTCTTT
d_gene: .; v_gene: TRBV4-3; abundance: once; j_gene: TRBJ1-1; CDR3aa: CASSLATANTEAFF; CDR3nt: TGCGCCAGCAGCCTCGCCACCGCGAACACTGAAGCTTTCTTT
d_gene: .; v_gene: TRBV18; abundance: .; j_gene: TRBJ1-4; CDR3aa: CASSPLGSNEKLFF; CDR3nt: TGTGCCAGCTCACCTCTGGGTTCTAATGAAAAACTGTTTTTT
d_gene: TRBD1; v_gene: TRBV5-4; abundance: .; j_gene: TRBJ1-1; CDR3aa: CASSLGTGVPGTEAFF; CDR3nt: TGTGCCAGCAGCTTGGGGACAGGGGTTCCGGGGACTGAAGCTTTCTTT
d_gene: .; v_gene: TRBV23-1; abundance: .; j_gene: TRBJ1-3; CDR3aa: CASSRSGDCSRLSGNTIYF; CDR3nt: TGCGCCAGCAGTCGCTCGGGGGACTGTTCCCGTCTCTCTGGAAACACCATATATTTT